This passage covers 26 T cell receptor beta chains from one sample sequenced in a study of tumor-infiltrating lymphocytes in localized non-small cell lung cancer. Repertoires were generated with immunoSEQ multiplex PCR, while TCRdb's copy carries only in-frame clones and drops some. Of about 14,000 clones in the sample, approximately 68% are singletons; the top ten hold roughly 4%. What was sequenced was lung tumor tissue. Source of these receptors: a human donor with non-small cell lung cancer.

The rearrangement joins TRBV6-5 to TRBJ2-1; 13 positions match TRBD2. The ends lost 8 bases at V and 2 bases at J; junction bases unmatched: 0. CDR1 is MNHEY and CDR2 is SVGAGI in the germline V gene. CDR3 size: 14 residues. The CDR3 reads CASGLAGAYNEQFF. The DNA for the CDR3 is TGTGCCAGCGGACTAGCGGGGGCCTACAATGAGCAGTTCTTC.

The V and J genes are TRBV6-6 and TRBJ1-6; no clear D. CDR1 is MNHNY and CDR2 is SVGAGI in the germline V gene (reference sequence). The CDR3 loop spans 14 amino acids. The V gene lost 6 bases and the J gene lost 7 bases, with 13 bases spanning the gap. The CDR3 bases are TGTGCCAGCAGCTCCATAGGGTACAATTCACCCCTCCACTTT. This encodes CASSSIGYNSPLHF.

V gene TRBV5-1 combines with J gene TRBJ2-2; tentative D call: TRBD2 (6 bases). The V and J ends lost 0 bases and 3 bases respectively, with 12 bases between them. CDR3 length equals 16 residues. Germline V CDR1 and CDR2: SGHRS, YFSETQ. In DNA, the CDR3 is TGCGCCAGCAGCTTGGTGGGGACTGTAGACACCGGGGAGCTGTTTTTT. Translated, it gives CASSLVGTVDTGELFF.

This clone rates as medium-sized (0.01 to 0.1%). V is TRBV11-2 and J is TRBJ2-7; D not resolved. The V gene lost 2 bases and the J gene lost 0 bases, with 11 bases spanning the gap. From germline, CDR1 is SGHAT and CDR2 FQNNGV. This CDR3 has 15 residues. The CDR3 loop is CASSLSRVSSYEQYF. The CDR3 DNA follows: TGTGCCAGCAGCTTATCACGGGTTAGCTCCTACGAGCAGTACTTC.

By sample fraction, this clone is medium-sized. J is TRBJ1-3 and V is TRBV28; unclear D gene. The CDR3 is made up of 16 amino acids. V was clipped by 1 base and J by 3 bases, with 13 bases between them. The germline V gene has CDR1 MDHEN and CDR2 SYDVKM. The CDR3 sequence: CASSLSAVIVGNTIYF. The CDR3 region has the DNA TGTGCCAGCAGTTTATCGGCGGTCATCGTTGGAAACACCATATATTTT.

V and J are TRBV5-5 and TRBJ2-3; D might be TRBD2 (5 bases). The CDR3 has 15 amino acids. V was clipped by 1 base and J by 0 bases, with 9 bases between them. Germline assignment: CDR1 SGHKS and CDR2 YYEKEE (reference sequence). The CDR3 spells CASSLQQRSTDTQYF. The CDR3 coding sequence is TGTGCCAGCAGCTTGCAACAGCGGAGCACAGATACGCAGTATTTT.

This clone was seen a single time. The chain employs TRBV7-8 and TRBJ1-5; maybe TRBD1 (6 bases). The V end lost 0 bases, the J end lost 4 bases, and 10 bases lay between the germline ends. The CDR3 is made up of 15 amino acids. Germline-derived CDR1 and CDR2 are SGHVS and FQNEAQ. CDR3 protein: CASSLAGGGNQPQHF. The DNA of the CDR3 is TGTGCCAGCAGCTTAGCAGGGGGTGGAAATCAGCCCCAGCATTTT.

In this sample, this clone turned up a few times. This chain links TRBV29-1 with TRBJ1-5, with unresolved D. Germline V CDR1 and CDR2: SQVTM, ANQGSEA. Trimming left V 7 bases short and J 7 bases short, with 14 bases between. The CDR3 is 12 residues long. DNA of the CDR3: TGCAGCGCCGGTCCCCTGGGACAGCCCCAGCATTTT. It codes for CSAGPLGQPQHF.

The CDR3 DNA sequence: TGTGCCAGCAGTTTATCTAGCGGCGCCCGGAGTGGGCTGTTTTTT. It is translated as CASSLSSGARSGLFF. The V gene is TRBV27, the J gene TRBJ2-2; D perhaps matches TRBD2 (6 bases). Deletions cut 0 bases from V and 13 bases from J, with 18 bases between. Germline assignment: CDR1 MNHEY and CDR2 SMNVEV (reference sequence). This CDR3 comprises 15 residues.

The chain is built from TRBV5-1 and TRBJ2-3, with TRBD2 matching 8 bases. The V and J ends lost 1 base and 2 bases, in that order; junction bases with no gene match: 3. Germline-derived CDR1 and CDR2 are SGHRS and YFSETQ. This CDR3 comprises 15 residues. In nucleotides, the CDR3 is TGCGCCAGCAGCTTGACGGGGGGGTTCACAGATACGCAGTATTTT. Protein product: CASSLTGGFTDTQYF.

This clone has only one observation. This chain connects TRBV5-1 to TRBJ2-7; D unresolved. Trimming left V 0 bases short and J 6 bases short, with 13 bases between. The CDR3 has 14 amino acids. CDR1 and CDR2 (germline): SGHRS, YFSETQ. The CDR3 protein is CASSLDLYIGEQYF. CDR3 sequence (DNA): TGCGCCAGCAGCTTGGACCTTTATATCGGCGAGCAGTACTTC.

This chain links TRBV28 with TRBJ1-2; D not resolved. The CDR3 has 16 residues. From germline, CDR1 is MDHEN and CDR2 SYDVKM. V gave up 2 bases and J gave up 4 bases, with 17 bases separating them. For the CDR3, the DNA is TGTGCCAGCAGTTTAGAATGGAGGGAGGGAGGCTATGGCTACACCTTC. It is translated as CASSLEWREGGYGYTF.

This clone was counted only a few times. V and J are TRBV7-2 and TRBJ2-2; no definite D call. This CDR3 spans 14 amino acids. Trimming removed 0 bases at V and 4 bases at J, with 6 bases between. The germline V gene has CDR1 SGHTA and CDR2 FQGNSA. The CDR3 is CASSLALSTGELFF. The CDR3 DNA sequence: TGTGCCAGCAGCTTAGCCCTCTCCACCGGGGAGCTGTTTTTT. The full variable domain, rest sourced from reference TRBV7-2 and TRBJ2-2, is GAGVSQSPSNKVTEKGKDVELRCDPISGHTALYWYRQSLGQGLEFLIYFQGNSAPDKSGLPSDRFSAERTGGSVSTLTIQRTQQEDSAVYLCASSLALSTGELFFGEGSRLTVL.

The chain joins TRBV9 to TRBJ2-3, with 7 bases identical to TRBD2. V dropped 0 bases and J dropped 3; count of bases not matched to a gene: 4. From germline, CDR1 is SGDLS and CDR2 YYNGEE. The CDR3 length is 15 residues. This chain's CDR3 is CASSVGGAGTDTQYF. CDR3 coding DNA: TGTGCCAGCAGCGTAGGGGGAGCGGGGACAGATACGCAGTATTTT.

The genes are TRBV18 and TRBJ2-7; D not certain. Trimming stripped 1 base from V and 6 bases from J, with 10 bases between. In germline, CDR1 is KGHSH, CDR2 LQKENI. The CDR3 sequence is 13 residues long. The CDR3: CASSPLERAEQYF. DNA of the CDR3: TGTGCCAGCTCACCACTGGAAAGGGCCGAGCAGTACTTC. The variable domain in full, with the rest retrieved from reference TRBV18 and TRBJ2-7, is NAGVMQNPRHLVRRRGQEARLRCSPMKGHSHVYWYRQLPEEGLKFMVYLQKENIIDESGMPKERFSAEFPKEGPSILRIQQVVRGDSAAYFCASSPLERAEQYFGPGTRLTVT.

This chain links TRBV7-2 with TRBJ2-1; a weak D match, TRBD2 (6 bases). V was pared by 3 bases and J by 4 bases, with 13 bases between. Looked up from germline, CDR1 is SGHTA and CDR2 is FQGNSA. The CDR3 contains 15 residues. CDR3 DNA sequence: TGTGCCAGCAGCTTGAGGGCTAGCGAGTACAATGAGCAGTTCTTC. As protein: CASSLRASEYNEQFF.

This clone has more than one count but fewer than ten. The V gene is TRBV5-6, the J gene TRBJ2-3; D is uncertain. With 0 bases removed from V and 6 bases from J, the gap between germline ends came to 8 bases. CDR3 length: 13 amino acids. The germline V gene has CDR1 SGHDT and CDR2 YYEEEE. CDR3 region: CASSLVPRDTQYF. In nucleotides, the CDR3 is TGTGCCAGCAGCTTGGTCCCTCGTGATACGCAGTATTTT.

This clone has only a few counts. The J gene is TRBJ1-2, the V gene TRBV27; D unresolved. The CDR3 is 16 residues long. The V gene lost 4 bases and the J gene lost 0 bases, with 15 bases spanning the gap. Looked up from germline, CDR1 is MNHEY and CDR2 is SMNVEV (reference sequence). This chain's CDR3 is CASSSGPRTPNYGYTF. CDR3 in DNA: TGTGCCAGCAGTTCGGGTCCGCGTACCCCTAACTATGGCTACACCTTC.

J is TRBJ1-2 and V is TRBV28; TRBD1 matches 9 bases. Germline CDR1 MDHEN, CDR2 SYDVKM. This CDR3 has 14 amino acids. V lost 6 bases, J lost 6 bases, and 8 bases stayed unmatched. CDR3 loop: CASRGGQGSDGYTF. The CDR3 DNA reads TGTGCCAGCAGAGGGGGACAGGGTTCGGATGGCTACACCTTC.

The V call is TRBV30, the J call TRBJ2-1; 12 bases align to TRBD1. Germline CDR1 and CDR2: GTSNPN and SVGIG (reference sequence). The CDR3 covers 15 residues. Losses at the gene ends were 3 bases for V and 9 bases for J; bases not matched to a gene: 9. DNA of the CDR3: TGTGCCTGGAGGGGCGCCGGGACAGGGGGCTTTGAGCAGTTCTTC. Its protein product is CAWRGAGTGGFEQFF.

The V and J genes are TRBV7-2 and TRBJ2-7, with D possibly matching TRBD2 (6 bases). The V gene lost 5 bases and the J gene lost 0 bases, with 17 bases spanning the gap. Germline V lookup: CDR1 SGHTA, CDR2 FQGNSA. The CDR3 has 16 amino acids. The CDR3 DNA reads as TGTGCCAGCAGCCCTAATCCCGGGGGAAGCTCCTACGAGCAGTACTTC. This sequence encodes CASSPNPGGSSYEQYF. Based on the CDR3 plus reference TRBV7-2 and TRBJ2-7, the full variable domain is GAGVSQSPSNKVTEKGKDVELRCDPISGHTALYWYRQSLGQGLEFLIYFQGNSAPDKSGLPSDRFSAERTGGSVSTLTIQRTQQEDSAVYLCASSPNPGGSSYEQYFGPGTRLTVT.

The rearrangement links TRBV18 to TRBJ1-4; D is possibly TRBD1 (5 bases). Germline V gives CDR1 KGHSH, CDR2 LQKENI. The length of the CDR3 is 15 residues. Between the trimmed V and J ends, which lost 3 bases and 8 bases, there was a span of 16 bases. CDR3 protein: CASSPAAARAEKLFF. In DNA, the CDR3 is TGTGCCAGCTCACCTGCCGCAGCCAGGGCAGAAAAACTGTTTTTT.

J is TRBJ1-5 and V is TRBV28; D not resolved. With 3 bases removed from V and 1 base from J, the gap between germline ends came to 7 bases. The CDR3 is 14 amino acids. Germline CDR1 reads MDHEN; CDR2 reads SYDVKM. The DNA for the CDR3 is TGTGCCAGCAGTTTGACCGGGAGCAATCAGCCCCAGCATTTT. Amino acids: CASSLTGSNQPQHF.

The chain employs TRBV5-4 and TRBJ1-2; TRBD1 aligns across 9 bases. V dropped 4 bases and J dropped 10; count of bases not matched to a gene: 11. Germline loops: CDR1 SGHNT, CDR2 YYREEE (reference sequence). There are 14 residues in the CDR3. The DNA for the CDR3 is TGTGCCAGCAGCATTACAGGGGGCGGGTCTGCCTACACCTTC. Its translation: CASSITGGGSAYTF.

The rearrangement links TRBV28 to TRBJ2-7, with a tentative D call TRBD1 (6 bases). Trimming took off 5 bases at V and 0 bases at J, with 11 bases between the two ends. Germline V CDR1 and CDR2: MDHEN, SYDVKM. CDR3 length: 14 amino acids. DNA for the CDR3: TGTGCCAGCAGTATTAACAGGGTCTCCTACGAGCAGTACTTC. Encoded protein: CASSINRVSYEQYF. Variable domain in full (rest from reference TRBV28 and TRBJ2-7): DVKVTQSSRYLVKRTGEKVFLECVQDMDHENMFWYRQDPGLGLRLIYFSYDVKMKEKGDIPEGYSVSREKKERFSLILESASTNQTSMYLCASSINRVSYEQYFGPGTRLTVT.

The chain employs TRBV19 and TRBJ2-3; a weak D match, TRBD2 (6 bases). In germline, CDR1 is LNHDA, CDR2 SQIVND (reference sequence). The CDR3 runs to 14 residues. The germline V and J ends were trimmed by 4 bases and 0 bases, with 8 bases remaining between them. The CDR3 coding sequence is TGTGCCAGTAGTACGAGCGGGAGCACAGATACGCAGTATTTT. This gives the protein CASSTSGSTDTQYF.